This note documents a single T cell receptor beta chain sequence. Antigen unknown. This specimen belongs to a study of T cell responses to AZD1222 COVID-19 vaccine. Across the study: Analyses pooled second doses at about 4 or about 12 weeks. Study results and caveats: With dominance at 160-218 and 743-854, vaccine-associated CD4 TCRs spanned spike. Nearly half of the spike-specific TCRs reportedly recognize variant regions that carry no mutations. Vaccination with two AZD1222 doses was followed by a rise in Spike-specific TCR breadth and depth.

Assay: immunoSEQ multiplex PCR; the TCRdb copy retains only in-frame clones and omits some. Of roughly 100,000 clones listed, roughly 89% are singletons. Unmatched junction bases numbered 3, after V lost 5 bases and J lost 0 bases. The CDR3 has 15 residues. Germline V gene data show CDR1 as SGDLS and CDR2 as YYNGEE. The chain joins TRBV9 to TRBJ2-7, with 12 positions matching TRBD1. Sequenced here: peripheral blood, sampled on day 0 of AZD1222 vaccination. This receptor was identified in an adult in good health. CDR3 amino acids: CASSKGQGASYEQYF. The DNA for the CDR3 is TGTGCCAGCAGTAAGGGACAGGGGGCCTCCTACGAGCAGTACTTC.